A selection of T cell receptor beta chains follows, all from one sample in a study of blood T cell repertoires in COVID-19. The repertoire was sequenced with immunoSEQ multiplex PCR; TCRdb's copy has only in-frame clones and lacks some. Of roughly 200,000 clones in the sample, 75% to 90% were seen once. Sequencing used peripheral blood. Receptor source: a human donor with active or convalescent COVID-19. The donor label of this sample is uncertain. The CDR3 runs from the conserved cysteine through the conserved F or W. A D gene is named only where the DNA matches it firmly. Clone size is given for some rows only: seen once, a few or many times, or a class if the clone is expanded.

V gene,D gene,clone size,J gene,CDR3 DNA,CDR3 protein
TRBV2,TRBD2,.,TRBJ2-2,TGTGCCAGCACTCCACTAGCGGGGTCAAACACCGGGGAGCTGTTTTTT,CASTPLAGSNTGELFF
TRBV15,TRBD1,.,TRBJ2-7,TGTGCCACCAGCAGGGGACAGCTAACCTACGAGCAGTACTTC,CATSRGQLTYEQYF
TRBV12-3/TRBV12-4,.,.,TRBJ2-7,TGTGCCAGCAGTCCCCGCAGCGCCTACGAGCAGTACTTC,CASSPRSAYEQYF
TRBV20-1,TRBD1,.,TRBJ1-1,TGCAGACCGACAGGGGGGACTGAAGCTTTCTTT,CRPTGGTEAFF
TRBV18,.,.,TRBJ2-1,TGTGCCAGCTCACCAGGGCAGTACAATGAGCAGTTCTTC,CASSPGQYNEQFF
TRBV6-1,TRBD2,once,TRBJ2-3,TGTGCCAGCAGTGAATGGGCTAGCGGTCCGTCAGATACGCAGTATTTT,CASSEWASGPSDTQYF
TRBV29-1,TRBD1,.,TRBJ2-3,TGCAGCGGTGGGACAGACTCCCGTCTAAATACGCAGTATTTT,CSGGTDSRLNTQYF
TRBV9,.,.,TRBJ1-1,TGTGCCAGCAGCGTGGACCCAGGGCCTGACATGAACACTGAAGCTTTCTTT,CASSVDPGPDMNTEAFF
TRBV6-5,TRBD1,once,TRBJ2-7,TGTGCCAGCAGGGCCTGGGGACAGGGGGCGCGCGAGCAGTACTTC,CASRAWGQGAREQYF
TRBV5-5,TRBD2,.,TRBJ2-3,TGTGCCAGCAGCTTGTCACCTAGCGGGGGTCAGGATACGCAGTATTTT,CASSLSPSGGQDTQYF
TRBV5-1,TRBD1,.,TRBJ2-5,TGCGCCAGCAGCCCTGTGACAGGGATAGTAGAGACCCAGTACTTC,CASSPVTGIVETQYF
TRBV6-5,TRBD1,.,TRBJ1-2,TGTGCCAGCAGTTACGGACAGGAGCTGGGCTACACCTTC,CASSYGQELGYTF
TRBV7-2,.,.,TRBJ1-1,TGTGCCAGCAGCCGGCGACAGGTTACCACTGAAGCTTTCTTT,CASSRRQVTTEAFF
TRBV12-3/TRBV12-4,.,few,TRBJ1-2,TGTGCCAGCAGTTCGGGAGGGGTTTTTGGCTACACCTTC,CASSSGGVFGYTF
TRBV3-1/TRBV3-2,TRBD2,.,TRBJ2-3,TGTGCCAGCAGCCGGCCCCTAGCGGCTAGCACAGATACGCAGTATTTT,CASSRPLAASTDTQYF
TRBV6-1,.,.,TRBJ2-1,TGTGCCAGCAGTGAAGGAGGGAAAAGTACTACTCGGACTAAGCGGTCCTACAATGAGCAGTTCTTC,CASSEGGKSTTRTKRSYNEQFF
TRBV2,TRBD2,few,TRBJ2-3,TGTGCCAGCAGTGAAGGGCTAGCGGACACAGATACGCAGTATTTT,CASSEGLADTDTQYF
TRBV5-1,.,.,TRBJ2-5,TGCGCCAGCAGCTTGGGGACTTTACAAGAGACCCAGTACTTC,CASSLGTLQETQYF
TRBV5-4,TRBD2,.,TRBJ2-3,TGTGCCAGCAGCTTAGCGGGAGCGGCAGATACGCAGTATTTT,CASSLAGAADTQYF
TRBV6-2/TRBV6-3,TRBD2,.,TRBJ2-5,TGTGCCAGCAGTTACTCAGGAGGTACTAGCGGGGGCCATCAAGAGACCCAGTACTTC,CASSYSGGTSGGHQETQYF
TRBV7-2,.,.,TRBJ1-2,TGTGCCAGCAGCTCCGGGACACTAGTCTATGGCTACACCTTC,CASSSGTLVYGYTF
TRBV6-1,.,.,TRBJ1-1,TGTGCCAGCAGTGACCATCAGGGTTCTGAAGCTTTCTTT,CASSDHQGSEAFF
TRBV7-3,.,once,TRBJ2-3,TGTGCCAGCAGCCCGGGCGGGGCCGGGGATACGCAGTATTTT,CASSPGGAGDTQYF
TRBV19,TRBD1,.,TRBJ2-2,TGTGCCAGTAGCGACCCGGGACAGGGTACCGGGGAGCTGTTTTTT,CASSDPGQGTGELFF
TRBV3-1/TRBV3-2,.,.,TRBJ2-5,TGTGCCAGCAGCGACAATGGAGAGACCCAGTACTTC,CASSDNGETQYF
TRBV7-9,.,once,TRBJ2-7,TGTGCCAGCAGCGCGACTGGACTCTCCTACGAGCAGTACTTC,CASSATGLSYEQYF
TRBV29-1,.,.,TRBJ1-1,TGCAGCCCGTTTGGGACTGTAAACACTGAAGCTTTCTTT,CSPFGTVNTEAFF
TRBV6-5,.,.,TRBJ2-3,TGTGCCAGCACCCTGCGGGGGCCCAACACAGATACGCAGTATTTT,CASTLRGPNTDTQYF